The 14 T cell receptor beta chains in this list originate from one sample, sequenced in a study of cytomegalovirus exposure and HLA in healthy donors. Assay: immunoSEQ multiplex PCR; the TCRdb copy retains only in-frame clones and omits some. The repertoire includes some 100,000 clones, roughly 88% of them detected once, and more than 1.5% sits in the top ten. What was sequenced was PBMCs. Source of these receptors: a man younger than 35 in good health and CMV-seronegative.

CDR3 nucleotide sequence: TGTGCCAGCAGTTCAGGACTAGCGGAAAAAGAGCAGTTCTTC. This sequence encodes CASSSGLAEKEQFF. The rearrangement links TRBV27 to TRBJ2-1; 10 bases map to TRBD2. Germline V gene lookup returns CDR1 MNHEY and CDR2 SMNVEV (reference sequence). V shed 4 bases, J shed 10 bases, and the junction held 7 bases outside the gene matches. The CDR3 extends over 14 amino acids.

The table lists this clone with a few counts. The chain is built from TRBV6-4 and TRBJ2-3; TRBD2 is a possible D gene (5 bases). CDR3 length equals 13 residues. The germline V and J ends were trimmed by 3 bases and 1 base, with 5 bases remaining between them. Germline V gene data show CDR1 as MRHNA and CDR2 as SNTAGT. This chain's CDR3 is CASSERGTDTQYF. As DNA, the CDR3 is TGTGCCAGCAGTGAGCGGGGCACAGATACGCAGTATTTT.

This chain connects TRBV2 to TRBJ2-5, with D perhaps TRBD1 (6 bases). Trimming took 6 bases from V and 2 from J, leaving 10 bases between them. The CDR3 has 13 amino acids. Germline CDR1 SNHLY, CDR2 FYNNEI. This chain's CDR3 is CASSGQIQETQYF. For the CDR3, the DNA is TGTGCCAGCAGCGGACAGATACAAGAGACCCAGTACTTC.

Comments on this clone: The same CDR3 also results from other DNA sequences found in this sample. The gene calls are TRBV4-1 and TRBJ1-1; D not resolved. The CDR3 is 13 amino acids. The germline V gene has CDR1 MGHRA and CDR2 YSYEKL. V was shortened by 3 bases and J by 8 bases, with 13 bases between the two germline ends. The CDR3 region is CASSQPGGTEAFF. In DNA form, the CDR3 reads TGCGCCAGCAGCCAGCCCGGCGGCACCGAAGCTTTCTTT.

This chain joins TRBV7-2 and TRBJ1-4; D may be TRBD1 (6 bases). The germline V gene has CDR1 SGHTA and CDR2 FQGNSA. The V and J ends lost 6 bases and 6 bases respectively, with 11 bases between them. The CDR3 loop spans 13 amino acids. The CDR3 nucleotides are TGTGCCAGCAGTCCACAGGGATATGAAAAACTGTTTTTT. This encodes CASSPQGYEKLFF.

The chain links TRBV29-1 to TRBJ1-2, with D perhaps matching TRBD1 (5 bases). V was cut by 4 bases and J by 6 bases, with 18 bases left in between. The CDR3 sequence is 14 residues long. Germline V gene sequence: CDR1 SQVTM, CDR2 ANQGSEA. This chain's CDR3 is CSVGQGGGSDGYTF. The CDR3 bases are TGCAGCGTTGGTCAGGGCGGGGGGTCAGATGGCTACACCTTC.

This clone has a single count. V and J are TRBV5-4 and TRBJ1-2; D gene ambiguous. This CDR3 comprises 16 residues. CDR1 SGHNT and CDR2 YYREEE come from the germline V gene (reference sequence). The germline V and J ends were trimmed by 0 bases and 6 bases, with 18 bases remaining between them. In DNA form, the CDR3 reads TGTGCCAGCAGCTTGGACTTAGTTGCGGAACGGAATGGCTACACCTTC. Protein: CASSLDLVAERNGYTF.

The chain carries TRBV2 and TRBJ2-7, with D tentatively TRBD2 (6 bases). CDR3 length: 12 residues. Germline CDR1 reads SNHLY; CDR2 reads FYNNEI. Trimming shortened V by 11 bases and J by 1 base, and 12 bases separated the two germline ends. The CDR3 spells CAGRDLSYEQYF. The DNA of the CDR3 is TGTGCCGGAAGGGACTTGTCCTACGAGCAGTACTTC.

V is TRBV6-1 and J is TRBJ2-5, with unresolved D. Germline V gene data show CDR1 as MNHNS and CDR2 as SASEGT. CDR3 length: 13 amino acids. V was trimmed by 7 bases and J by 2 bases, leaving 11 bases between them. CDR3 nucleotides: TGTGCCAGCAAAAAGGAGCTGCAAGAGACCCAGTACTTC. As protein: CASKKELQETQYF.

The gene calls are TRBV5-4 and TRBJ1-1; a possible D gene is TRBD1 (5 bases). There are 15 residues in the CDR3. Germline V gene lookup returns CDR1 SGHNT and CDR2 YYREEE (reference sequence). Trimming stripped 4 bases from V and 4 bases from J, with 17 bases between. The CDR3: CASSPSGRSSTEAFF. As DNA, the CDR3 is TGTGCCAGCAGCCCATCAGGGAGGTCGTCCACTGAAGCTTTCTTT.

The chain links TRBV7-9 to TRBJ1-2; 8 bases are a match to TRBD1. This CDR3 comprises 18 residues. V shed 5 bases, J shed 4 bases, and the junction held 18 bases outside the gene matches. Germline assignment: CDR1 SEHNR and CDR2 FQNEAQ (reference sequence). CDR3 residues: CASSLSPGQDDFGYGYTF. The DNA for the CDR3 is TGTGCCAGCAGCCTGAGTCCGGGACAGGACGATTTCGGCTATGGCTACACCTTC.

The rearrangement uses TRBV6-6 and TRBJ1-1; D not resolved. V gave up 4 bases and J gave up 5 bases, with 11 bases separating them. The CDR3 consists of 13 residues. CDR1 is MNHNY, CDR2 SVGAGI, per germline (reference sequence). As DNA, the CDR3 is TGTGCCAGCAGTTCTAGTCCCCAAACTGAAGCTTTCTTT. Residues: CASSSSPQTEAFF.

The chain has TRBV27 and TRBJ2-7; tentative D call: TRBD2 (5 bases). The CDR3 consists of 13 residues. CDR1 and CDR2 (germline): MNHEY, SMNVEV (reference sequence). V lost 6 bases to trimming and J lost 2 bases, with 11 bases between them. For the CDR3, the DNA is TGTGCCAGCAGGTCGGGGATGCCCTACGAGCAGTACTTC. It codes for CASRSGMPYEQYF.

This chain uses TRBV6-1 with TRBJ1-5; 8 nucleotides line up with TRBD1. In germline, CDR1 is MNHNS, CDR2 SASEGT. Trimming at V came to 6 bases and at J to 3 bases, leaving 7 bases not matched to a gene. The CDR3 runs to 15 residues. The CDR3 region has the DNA TGTGCCAGCAGCATCGGACAGGGTGACAATCAGCCCCAGCATTTT. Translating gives CASSIGQGDNQPQHF.